These T cell receptor beta chains were read from a single sample in a study of T cells in Graves' hyperthyroidism and ophthalmopathy. TCRdb independently ran MiXCR on the multiplex PCR reads; one entry per CDR3 protein. The table records about 640,000 distinct CDR3 sequences, around 21% of them present only once. The sample was blood. These TCRs come from a young man with Graves' ophthalmopathy. CDR3s include the opening cysteine and the closing phenylalanine or tryptophan. A D gene is named only where the DNA matches it firmly. Clone size appears in some rows only: once, few, many, or a class for an expanded clone.

TRBV6-1	TRBJ2-7	many	TRBD1	TGTGCCAGCAGTGATGGTATGGACAGGGGGCTCTACGAGCAGTACTTC	CASSDGMDRGLYEQYF
TRBV18	TRBJ2-4	many	NA	TGTGCCAGCTCACCACCCACAGGTTTAGCCAAAAACATTCAGTACTTC	CASSPPTGLAKNIQYF
TRBV30	TRBJ1-1	many	NA	TGTGCCTGGAGGTGGGGGGCATTAGGCACTGAAGCTTTCTTT	CAWRWGALGTEAFF
TRBV6-5	TRBJ2-3	NA	NA	TGTGCCAGCAGTTACGTATGGGGGGCGCCGGATGGAGATACGCAGTATTTT	CASSYVWGAPDGDTQYF
TRBV3-1	TRBJ1-1	many	NA	TGTGCCAGCAGCTCTGAGGGTAGGCCGAACACTGAAGCTTTCTTT	CASSSEGRPNTEAFF
TRBV2	TRBJ2-5	NA	TRBD2	TGTGCCAGCAGCGCAACCGGGACTAGCGTTGTCGAGACCCAGTACTTC	CASSATGTSVVETQYF
TRBV10-2	TRBJ2-5	NA	NA	TGCGCCAGCAGTGAGGGGGCAGCCCAAGAGACCCAGTACTTC	CASSEGAAQETQYF
TRBV20-1	TRBJ1-1	many	NA	TGCAGTGCTAGAGTGGACCAGGGACCCAGGATGTGGACTGAAGCTTTCTTT	CSARVDQGPRMWTEAFF
TRBV6-2/TRBV6-3	TRBJ2-5	NA	NA	TGTGCCAGCACTTGGGGACTCGAGGGAGAGACCCAGTACTTC	CASTWGLEGETQYF
TRBV7-2	TRBJ1-5	NA	NA	TGTGCCAGCAGCTTAGGGGACACAAGTCAGCCCCAGCATTTT	CASSLGDTSQPQHF
TRBV20-1	TRBJ1-5	few	TRBD1	TGCAGTGCTAGAGCAGGACAGGGGACTCAGCCCCAGCATTTT	CSARAGQGTQPQHF
TRBV30	TRBJ2-1	many	NA	TGTGCCTGGAGTGCTCTGCCCCTCTACAATGAGCAGTTCTTC	CAWSALPLYNEQFF
TRBV4-3	TRBJ2-7	NA	NA	TGCGCCAGCAGCCAAGATATTATGGGGGTCACCTCCTACGAGCGGTACTTC	CASSQDIMGVTSYERYF
TRBV10-3	TRBJ2-7	many	NA	TGTGCCATCAGAGACTACTACGAGCAGTACTTC	CAIRDYYEQYF
TRBV7-9	TRBJ1-4	once	NA	TGTGCCAGCAGCTTCTCCCGCCGGGCCCCAGGGACGAGTGAAAAACTGTTTTTT	CASSFSRRAPGTSEKLFF
TRBV20-1	TRBJ2-5	many	TRBD1	TGCAGTGCTAACCGGGACAGGGGTCAAGAGACCCAGTACTTC	CSANRDRGQETQYF
TRBV9	TRBJ2-7	NA	NA	TGTGCCAGCAGCGTCGCCAAGCAGTACTTC	CASSVAKQYF
TRBV6-2/TRBV6-3	TRBJ1-5	many	NA	TGTGCCAGCAGTTACTACCAGGAAGGTCCCCAGCCCCAGCATTTT	CASSYYQEGPQPQHF
TRBV27	TRBJ2-7	few	TRBD2	TGTGCCAGCAGGTCCGGACTAGCGGCCAACTCCTACGAGCAGTACTTC	CASRSGLAANSYEQYF
TRBV20-1	TRBJ1-1	NA	NA	TGCAGTGCCTATGACATGGACACTGAAGCTTTCTTT	CSAYDMDTEAFF
TRBV10-3	TRBJ1-2	few	NA	TGTGCCATCAGTCCTCGGGGGGAACTTAACTATGGCTACACCTTC	CAISPRGELNYGYTF
TRBV28	TRBJ2-5	NA	TRBD1	TGTGCCAGCAGGGCCGGGACAGGGGAGGGGGAGACCCAGTACTTC	CASRAGTGEGETQYF
TRBV7-9	TRBJ2-3	few	TRBD2	TGTGCCAGCAGCCTCTCCGCTAGCGGGAGAAACACAGATACGCAGTATTTT	CASSLSASGRNTDTQYF
TRBV11-2	TRBJ2-5	many	NA	TGTGCCAGCAGCCAGCTAGAGACCCAGTACTTC	CASSQLETQYF
TRBV11-2	TRBJ2-5	many	NA	TGTGCCAGCAGCTCCCTTTTGGGGGGAGAGAAAGAGACCCAGTACTTC	CASSSLLGGEKETQYF
TRBV6-1	TRBJ1-1	NA	TRBD1	TGTGCCAGCATGGCTGGGACAGAGAGGAACACTGAAGCTTTCTTT	CASMAGTERNTEAFF
TRBV30	TRBJ2-1	NA	TRBD1	TGTGCCTGCCTAGGGACAGGGGATTCTGAGCAGTTCTTC	CACLGTGDSEQFF
TRBV20-1	TRBJ2-1	once	NA	TGCAGTGTCAGCCCCCACTACAATGAGCAGTTCTTC	CSVSPHYNEQFF
TRBV20-1	TRBJ2-7	few	NA	TGCAGTGCTAGAGATCCTCAGGGGAGTTACGAGCAGTACTTC	CSARDPQGSYEQYF
TRBV20-1	TRBJ2-1	few	NA	TGCAGTGCTAGCAAGGGGGGCAATGAGCAGTTCTTC	CSASKGGNEQFF
TRBV7-2	TRBJ2-4	many	NA	TGTGCCAGCAGCTCCGGACAGCCTAAAAACATTCAGTACTTC	CASSSGQPKNIQYF
TRBV30	TRBJ2-7	few	TRBD1	TGTGCCGGGGTGCCTACACCGGGACAGGGGAGTTACGAGCAGTACTTC	CAGVPTPGQGSYEQYF
TRBV2	TRBJ1-5	many	TRBD1	TGTGCCAGCAGACCAGACACCGGGACAGGGGGCGTCGGCAATCAGCCCCAGCATTTT	CASRPDTGTGGVGNQPQHF
TRBV7-2	TRBJ2-4	NA	NA	TGTGCCAGCAGCTTTGAGCGCCTTACCAAAAACATTCAGTACTTC	CASSFERLTKNIQYF
TRBV7-9	TRBJ2-7	many	NA	TGTGCCAGCAGCTTAGGGGCCTACGAGCAGTACTTC	CASSLGAYEQYF
TRBV9	TRBJ2-7	NA	NA	TGTGCCAGCAGCGTAGGTGGGAGCCCCTTCTACGAGCAGTACTTC	CASSVGGSPFYEQYF
TRBV7-2	TRBJ1-3	many	NA	TGTGCCAGCAGCTTAGTCTATGGCGGGGGGCTGGGGAACACCATATATTTT	CASSLVYGGGLGNTIYF